This T cell receptor (beta chain) came from a study of T cells in Graves' hyperthyroidism and ophthalmopathy. Germline-derived CDR1 and CDR2 are DFQATT and SNEGSKA (reference sequence). The CDR3 sequence is 11 residues long. V lost 6 bases and J lost 6, with 12 bases in between. This clonotype has a handful of counts. Antigen: not known. Regarding the study as a whole: Clonotypes that were expanded in thyroid above 0.001 mostly appeared in blood too.

The TCR beta CDR3 regions underwent amplification using RNA transcripts as the source. First-round RT-PCR of the TCR CDR3 relied on the HTBI primer set. Each CDR3 protein is one row after TCRdb ran MiXCR on the multiplex PCR reads. Of around 500,000 distinct CDR3 sequences listed, 12% to 15% were seen once; the top ten hold about 15%. J is TRBJ2-7 and V is TRBV20-1; possibly TRBD2 for D (6 bases). The sample was blood. This receptor was identified in a woman aged 40 to 50 with Graves' hyperthyroidism. The CDR3 region is CSAPAGLEQYF. The CDR3 nucleotides read TGCAGTGCGCCGGCGGGGCTCGAGCAGTACTTC.